The rows below give T cell receptor beta chains drawn from one sample of a study of beta chain bispecific antibodies for T cell cancers. Using its own MiXCR run on the 5' RACE reads, TCRdb lists one record per CDR3 protein. The sample yields about 20,000 distinct CDR3 sequences, approximately 2.6% seen once. Their antigen targets remain unknown. The specimen was healthy donor T cells cultured with leukemia cells. Receptor source: a human donor in good health. Some clones in this sample may be carry-over from other donors' samples. The CDR3 runs from the conserved cysteine through the conserved F or W. The D gene is left open where the match is weak. Rows may omit the clone size; those that give it use once, few, many or a size class.

clone_size,d_call,v_call,cdr3_aa
-,-,TRBV19,CASSIRRGNTEAFF
many,-,TRBV27,CASSPTTQGTTGNTIYF
-,-,TRBV13,CASSRPSTGDGELFF
many,-,TRBV6-5,CASSSPGKGNTEAFF
few,-,TRBV19,CASSPEGSQPQHF
many,TRBD2,TRBV5-1,CASSFLIAGDYNEQFF
many,TRBD1,TRBV7-6,CASSLNGQAGYYGYTF
many,-,TRBV4-1,CASRQDPAVMNTEAFF
many,-,TRBV5-6,CASSLISASYEQYF
-,-,TRBV29-1,CSVEDPGPGRAGELFF
many,TRBD1,TRBV4-1,CASSQGSGQGLGEYF
few,TRBD2,TRBV7-3,CASSLQAGGPIVQETQYF
many,-,TRBV5-5,CASSLADLRDYNEQFF
many,TRBD1,TRBV7-2,CASSPAGQGFSYEQYF
many,-,TRBV14,CASSLPGGPQHF
-,-,TRBV19,CASSPHAAPTEAFF
few,-,TRBV11-2,CASSLGRIVPNTEAFF
many,-,TRBV6-5,CASSYSGGPISGYGYTF
many,-,TRBV7-9,CASSRDPSYEQYF
-,-,TRBV30,CAWSLGDTEAFF
many,TRBD2,TRBV5-1,CASSTAGGQETQYF
medium-sized,-,TRBV5-1,CASSYEGLSYEQYF
many,-,TRBV27,CASSPGGSYNSPLHF
-,-,TRBV6-5,CASSYSERSWETQYF